These 3 T cell receptor beta chains originate from one sample sequenced in a study of blood T cells in healthy people across ages. Through a sample-barcoded 5' primer and a J-beta primer mix, a second PCR was run for roughly 6 to 12 cycles. From the 5' RACE reads, TCRdb called clonotypes with MiXCR, one entry per CDR3 protein. The sample consists of roughly 730,000 distinct CDR3 sequences, 56% of them appearing once. The sequenced material came from blood. These receptors came from a man aged 35-49 years in good health.

V is TRBV29-1 and J is TRBJ2-4, with 8 positions matching TRBD1. The J call is in doubt because the DNA end fits TRBJ2-7 better. Per germline, CDR1 SQVTM and CDR2 ANQGSEA. This CDR3 region has 13 residues. This CDR3 reads CSVEETGVYEQYF. The CDR3 DNA reads TGCAGCGTTGAGGAGACAGGGGTCTACGAGCAGTACTTC.

This chain links TRBV29-1 with TRBJ1-2; D might be TRBD1 (6 bases). The CDR3 is 11 amino acids. CDR1 is SQVTM, CDR2 ANQGSEA, per germline. Trimming took 7 bases from V and 6 from J, leaving 12 bases between them. In DNA, the CDR3 is TGCAGCGGGAACCCAGGGGATGGCTACACCTTC. This codes for CSGNPGDGYTF.

This chain joins TRBV3-1 and TRBJ2-2; D is possibly TRBD1 (6 bases). Germline V lookup: CDR1 LGHDT, CDR2 YNNKEL (reference sequence). The CDR3 has 12 amino acids. V dropped 1 base and J dropped 14 bases, with 11 bases sitting between them. The CDR3 coding sequence is TGTGCCAGCAGCCAAGTTTCAGGGGCCCTGTTTTTT. Its protein is CASSQVSGALFF. The full variable domain, its missing parts supplied by reference TRBV3-1 and TRBJ2-2, is DTAVSQTPKYLVTQMGNDKSIKCEQNLGHDTMYWYKQDSKKFLKIMFSYNNKELIINETVPNRFSPKSPDKAHLNLHINSLELGDSAVYFCASSQVSGALFFGEGSRLTVL.